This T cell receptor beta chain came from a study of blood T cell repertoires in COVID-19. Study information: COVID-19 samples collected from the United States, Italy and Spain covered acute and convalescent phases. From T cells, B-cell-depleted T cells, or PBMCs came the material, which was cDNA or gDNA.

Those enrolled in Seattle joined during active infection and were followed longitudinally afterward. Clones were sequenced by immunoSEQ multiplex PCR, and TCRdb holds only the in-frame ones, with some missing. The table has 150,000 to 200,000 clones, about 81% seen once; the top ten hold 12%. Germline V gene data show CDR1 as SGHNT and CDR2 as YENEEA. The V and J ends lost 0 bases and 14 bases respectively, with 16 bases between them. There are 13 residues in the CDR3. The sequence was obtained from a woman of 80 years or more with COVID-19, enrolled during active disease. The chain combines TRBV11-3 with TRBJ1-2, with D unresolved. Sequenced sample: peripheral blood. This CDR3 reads CASSLDSAAFCTF. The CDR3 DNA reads TGTGCCAGCAGCTTAGACAGCGCCGCGTTTTGTACCTTC.